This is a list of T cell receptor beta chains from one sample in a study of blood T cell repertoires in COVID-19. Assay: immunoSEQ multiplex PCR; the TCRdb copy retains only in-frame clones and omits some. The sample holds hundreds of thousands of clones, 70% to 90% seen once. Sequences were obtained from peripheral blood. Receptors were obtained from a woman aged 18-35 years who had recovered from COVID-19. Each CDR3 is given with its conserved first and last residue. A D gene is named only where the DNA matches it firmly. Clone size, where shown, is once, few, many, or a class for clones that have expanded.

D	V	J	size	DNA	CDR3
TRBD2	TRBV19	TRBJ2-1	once	TGTGCCAGTAGTCAGACTAGCGGGGGCAGGAATGAGCAGTTCTTC	CASSQTSGGRNEQFF
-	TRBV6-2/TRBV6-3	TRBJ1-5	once	TGTGCCAGCAGTGAGTCCTATAGCAATCAGCCCCAGCATTTT	CASSESYSNQPQHF
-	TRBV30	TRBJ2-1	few	TGTGCCTGGAGCTCGGGGTCCGGCAATGAGCAGTTCTTC	CAWSSGSGNEQFF
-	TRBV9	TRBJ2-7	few	TGTGCCAGCGGGGGCCGGAAAGACGCCTACGAGCAGTACTTC	CASGGRKDAYEQYF
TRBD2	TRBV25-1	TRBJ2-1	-	TGTGCCAGCCAAGAAGCGGGAGCGCAGTTCTTC	CASQEAGAQFF
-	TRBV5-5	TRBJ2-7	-	TGTGCCAGCAGCCGGAGTTTGCGCGGCTACGAGCAGTACTTC	CASSRSLRGYEQYF
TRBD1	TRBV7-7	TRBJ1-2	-	TGTGCCAGCAGTTCCTTGACAGGGGATTTTTATAGCTACACCTTC	CASSSLTGDFYSYTF
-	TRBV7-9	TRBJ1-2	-	TGTGCCAGCAGCCCCCCCGAGTATGGCTACACCTTC	CASSPPEYGYTF
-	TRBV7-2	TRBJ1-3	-	TGTGCCAGCAGCTTAAGCGGAAACACCATATATTTT	CASSLSGNTIYF
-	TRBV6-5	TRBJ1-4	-	TGTGCCAGCAGTCCGGGAGGTAATGAAAAACTGTTTTTT	CASSPGGNEKLFF
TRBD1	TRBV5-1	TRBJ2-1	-	TGCGCCAGCAGCTTGGGTACAGGGGGCTCCTACAATGAGCAGTTCTTC	CASSLGTGGSYNEQFF
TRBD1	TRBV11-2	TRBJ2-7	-	TGTGCCAGCAGCTGGACAGGGTTTATGCAGTACGAGCAGTACTTC	CASSWTGFMQYEQYF
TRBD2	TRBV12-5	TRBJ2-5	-	TGTGCTAGTGGTTTGTACCGGACTAGCGGACAAGAGACCCAGTACTTC	CASGLYRTSGQETQYF
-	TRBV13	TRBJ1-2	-	TGTGCCAGCAGCTTAGGACGGGGAAAGAATGGCTACACCTTC	CASSLGRGKNGYTF
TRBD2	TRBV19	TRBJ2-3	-	TGTGCCAGTAGTATGGATGAGTCACTAGCGGGAGATACGCAGTATTTT	CASSMDESLAGDTQYF
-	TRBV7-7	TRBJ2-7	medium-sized	TGTGCCAGCAGCTTAGGAGCGGGCCCCTTCTACGAGCAGTACTTC	CASSLGAGPFYEQYF
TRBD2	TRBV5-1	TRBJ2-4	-	TGCGCCAGCACCACTAGCGGGAGTCCCATTCAGTACTTC	CASTTSGSPIQYF
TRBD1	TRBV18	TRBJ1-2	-	TGTGCCAGCTCGCCAGGAGGGACAGCTAACTATGGCTACACCTTC	CASSPGGTANYGYTF
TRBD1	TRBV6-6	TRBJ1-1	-	TGTGCCACCCAGGGGGAGCTGAACACTGAAGCTTTCTTT	CATQGELNTEAFF
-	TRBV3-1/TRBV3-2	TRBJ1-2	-	TGTGCCAGCAGCCAAGATGGGAGGTATGGCTACACCTTC	CASSQDGRYGYTF
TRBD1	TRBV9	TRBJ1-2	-	TGTGCCAGCAGCCACTCCACCGGGACAGGGATCTATGGCTACACCTTC	CASSHSTGTGIYGYTF
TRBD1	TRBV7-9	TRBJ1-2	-	TGTGCCAGCAGCTCCCCAGGCGGGACAGGGGGCCTCGGCTACACCTTC	CASSSPGGTGGLGYTF
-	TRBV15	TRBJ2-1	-	TGTGCCACCAGCAGAGTATCTTGGGAGTACAATGAGCAGTTCTTC	CATSRVSWEYNEQFF
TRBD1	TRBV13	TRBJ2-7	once	TGTGCCAGCAGCTTAGTAGGGGGACAGGGGAAATACGAGCAGTACTTC	CASSLVGGQGKYEQYF
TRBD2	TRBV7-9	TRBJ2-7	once	TGTGCCAGCAGCTCACGGGGACTAGCGGGCGGCTACGAGCAGTACTTC	CASSSRGLAGGYEQYF
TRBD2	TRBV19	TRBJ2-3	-	TGTGCCAGTAGTCGAGAACTAGCGGGAGCCCCAACCAGTACAGATACGCAGTATTTT	CASSRELAGAPTSTDTQYF
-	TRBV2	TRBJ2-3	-	TGTGCCAGCAGTGATCCCAGATTGAGCACAGATACGCAGTATTTT	CASSDPRLSTDTQYF
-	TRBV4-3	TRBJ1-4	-	TGCGCCAGCAGCCAAGTTTGGACAGAGACTAATGAAAAACTGTTTTTT	CASSQVWTETNEKLFF
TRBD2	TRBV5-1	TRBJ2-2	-	TGCGCCAGCAGCTTGAATAGCGGGAGGGCCCAAACCGGGGAGCTGTTTTTT	CASSLNSGRAQTGELFF
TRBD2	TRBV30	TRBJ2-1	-	TGTGCCTGGAACGGTGGGGGGCTAGCGGGGTACAATGAGCAGTTCTTC	CAWNGGGLAGYNEQFF
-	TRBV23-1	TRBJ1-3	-	TGCGCCAGCACCACTGGGCATGGGCGCCCGGGATGTGGCACCATATATTTT	CASTTGHGRPGCGTIYF
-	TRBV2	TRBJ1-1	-	TGTGCCAGCAGTGTGCAGGGGAACACTGAAGCTTTCTTT	CASSVQGNTEAFF
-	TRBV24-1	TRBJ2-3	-	TGTGCCACCGGAGACCCGGTAGGCACAGATACGCAGTATTTT	CATGDPVGTDTQYF
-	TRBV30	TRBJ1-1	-	TGTGCCTGGAGTGCCGGGGGCACTGAAGCTTTCTTT	CAWSAGGTEAFF
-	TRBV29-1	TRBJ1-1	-	TGCAGCGTTAACGGGCCCCAGGGGCGTTTTCTCGAAGCTTTCTTT	CSVNGPQGRFLEAFF
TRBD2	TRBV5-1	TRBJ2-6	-	TGCGCCAGCAGCTTGGATCTAGCGGGAGTTATAGGGGCCAACGTCCTGACTTTC	CASSLDLAGVIGANVLTF
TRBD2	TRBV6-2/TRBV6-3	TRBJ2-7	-	TGTGCCAGCAGCTCCAGGCGGCAACTAGCGGGAGAAAGAAACGAGCAGTACTTC	CASSSRRQLAGERNEQYF
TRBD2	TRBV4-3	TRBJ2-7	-	TGCGCCAGCAGCCAAGTATCTAGCGGGTACAACTCCTACGAGCAGTACTTC	CASSQVSSGYNSYEQYF
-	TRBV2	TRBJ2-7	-	TGTGCCAGCAGTGGGGACCGGGAGTTATCCTACGAGCAGTACTTC	CASSGDRELSYEQYF
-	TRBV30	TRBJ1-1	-	TGTGCCTGGAGTGTTTTTGGCGGCACTGAAGCTTTCTTT	CAWSVFGGTEAFF
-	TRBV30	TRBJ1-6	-	TGTGCCTGGAGCGAACTAGCGCTGAGCTCCTATAATTCACCCCTCCACTTT	CAWSELALSSYNSPLHF
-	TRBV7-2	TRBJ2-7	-	TGTGCCAGCGGACTTGACAGGAGCTCCTACGAGCAGTACTTC	CASGLDRSSYEQYF
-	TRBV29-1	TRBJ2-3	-	TGCAGCGTTGAAGATTTTGGGGCAGGGGGCACAGATACGCAGTATTTT	CSVEDFGAGGTDTQYF
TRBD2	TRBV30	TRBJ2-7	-	TGTGCCTGGAGTGTGGGGGGGTACGAGCAGTACTTC	CAWSVGGYEQYF
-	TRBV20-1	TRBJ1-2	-	TGCAGTACGACTGAAATATATGGCTACACCTTC	CSTTEIYGYTF
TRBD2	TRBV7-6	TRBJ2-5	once	TGTGCCAGCAGCCCCACAGACGGGGGGTACCAAGAGACCCAGTACTTC	CASSPTDGGYQETQYF
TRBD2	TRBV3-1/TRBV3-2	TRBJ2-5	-	TGTGCCAGCAGCCAAGTCACTAGCGGGAGCGAGACCCAGTACTTC	CASSQVTSGSETQYF
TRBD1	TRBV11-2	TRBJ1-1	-	TGTGCCAGCAGTCGACAGGGTATCACTGAAGCTTTCTTT	CASSRQGITEAFF
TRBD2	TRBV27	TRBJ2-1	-	TGTGCCAGCAGTTTATCGGGGACTAGCGGGAGTGAGCAGTTCTTC	CASSLSGTSGSEQFF
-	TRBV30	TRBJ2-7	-	TGTGCCTTCGACACAAGACCGGATAAGCAGTACTTC	CAFDTRPDKQYF
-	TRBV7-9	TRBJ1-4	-	TGTGCCAGCAGCGGAGGGTGGGAAAATGAAAAACTGTTTTTT	CASSGGWENEKLFF
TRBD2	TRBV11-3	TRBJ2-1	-	TGTGCCAGCAGTTTTGGGACTAGCGCTTACAATGAGCAGTTCTTC	CASSFGTSAYNEQFF
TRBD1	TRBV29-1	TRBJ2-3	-	TGCAGCGTGGACAGGGAAACAGATACGCAGTATTTT	CSVDRETDTQYF